This record covers a single T cell receptor beta chain. The data were obtained in a study of shared clonotypes between healthy human individuals. In the study overall: Donor ages ranged 18 to 49 years: a couple of women, three men.

The ends were cut back, 4 bases at V and 9 bases at J, with 10 bases in the middle. The germline V gene encodes CDR1 GTSNPN and CDR2 SVGIG (reference sequence). The CDR3 has 11 residues. Splitting of each subset's genomic DNA was done evenly across several immunoSEQ plates. This table comes from immunoSEQ multiplex PCR, and its TCRdb copy is limited to in-frame clones, with some not included. This sample carries 2.3 million or so clones, more than 80% of them seen once, and the ten largest clones take 0.35% to 0.5%. This TCR came from a man aged 18 to 29 in good health. Some clones in this sample may be carry-over from other donors' samples. Input material: naive CD4+ T cells from PBMCs. This sample's subset: CD45RA+ positively selected. This sequence joins TRBV30 and TRBJ2-1; D unresolved. In nucleotides, the CDR3 is TGTGCCTGGACCCTGGCAGGTGAGCAGTTCTTC. Its protein is CAWTLAGEQFF. Drawing the rest from reference TRBV30 and TRBJ2-1, the complete variable domain is SQTIHQWPATLVQPVGSPLSLECTVEGTSNPNLYWYRQAAGRGLQLLFYSVGIGQISSEVPQNLSASRPQDRQFILSSKKLLLSDSGFYLCAWTLAGEQFFGPGTRLTVL.